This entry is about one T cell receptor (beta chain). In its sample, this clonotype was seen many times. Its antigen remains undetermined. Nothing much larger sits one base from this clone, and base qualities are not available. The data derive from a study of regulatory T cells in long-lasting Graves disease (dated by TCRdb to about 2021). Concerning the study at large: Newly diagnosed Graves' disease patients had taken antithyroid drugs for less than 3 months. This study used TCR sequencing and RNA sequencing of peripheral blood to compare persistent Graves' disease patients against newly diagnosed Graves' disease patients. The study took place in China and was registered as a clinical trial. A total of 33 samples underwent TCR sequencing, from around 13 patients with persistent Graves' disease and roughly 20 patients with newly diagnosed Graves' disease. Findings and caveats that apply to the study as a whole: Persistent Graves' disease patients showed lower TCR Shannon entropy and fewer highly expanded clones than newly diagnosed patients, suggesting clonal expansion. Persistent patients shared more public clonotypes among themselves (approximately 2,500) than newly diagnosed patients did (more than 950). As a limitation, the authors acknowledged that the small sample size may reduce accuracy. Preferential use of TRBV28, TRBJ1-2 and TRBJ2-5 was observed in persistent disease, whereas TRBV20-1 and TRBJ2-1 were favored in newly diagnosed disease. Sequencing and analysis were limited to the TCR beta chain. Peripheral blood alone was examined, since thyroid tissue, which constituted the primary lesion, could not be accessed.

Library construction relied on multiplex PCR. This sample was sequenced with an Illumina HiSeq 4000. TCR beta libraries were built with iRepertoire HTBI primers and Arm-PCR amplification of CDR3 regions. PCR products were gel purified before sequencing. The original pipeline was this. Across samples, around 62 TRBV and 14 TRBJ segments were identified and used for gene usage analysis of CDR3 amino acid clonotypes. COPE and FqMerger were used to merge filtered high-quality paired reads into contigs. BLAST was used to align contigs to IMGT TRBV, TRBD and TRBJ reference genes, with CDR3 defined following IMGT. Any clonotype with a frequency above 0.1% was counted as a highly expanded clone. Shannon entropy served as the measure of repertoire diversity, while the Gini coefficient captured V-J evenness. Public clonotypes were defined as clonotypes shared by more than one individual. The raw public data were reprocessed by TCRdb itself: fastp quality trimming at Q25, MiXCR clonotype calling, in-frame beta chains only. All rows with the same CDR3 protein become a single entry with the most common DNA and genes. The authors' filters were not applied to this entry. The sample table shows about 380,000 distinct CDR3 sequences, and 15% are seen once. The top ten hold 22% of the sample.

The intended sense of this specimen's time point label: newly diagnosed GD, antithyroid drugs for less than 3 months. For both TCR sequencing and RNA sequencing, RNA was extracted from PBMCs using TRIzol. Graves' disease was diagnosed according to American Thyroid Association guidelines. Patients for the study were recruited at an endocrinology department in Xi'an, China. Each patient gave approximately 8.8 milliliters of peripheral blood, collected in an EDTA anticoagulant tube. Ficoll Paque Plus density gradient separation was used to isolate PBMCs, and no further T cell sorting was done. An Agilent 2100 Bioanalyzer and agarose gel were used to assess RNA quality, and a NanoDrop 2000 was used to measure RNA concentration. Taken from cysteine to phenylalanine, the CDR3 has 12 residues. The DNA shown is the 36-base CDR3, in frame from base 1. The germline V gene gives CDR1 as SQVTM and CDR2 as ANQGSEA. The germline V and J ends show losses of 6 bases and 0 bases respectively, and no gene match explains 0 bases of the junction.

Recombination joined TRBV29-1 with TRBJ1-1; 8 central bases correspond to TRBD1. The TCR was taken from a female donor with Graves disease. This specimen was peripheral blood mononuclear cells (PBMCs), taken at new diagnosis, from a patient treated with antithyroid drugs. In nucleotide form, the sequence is TGCAGCGTCAGGGGGCTGAACACTGAAGCTTTCTTT. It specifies CSVRGLNTEAFF.